Listed here are 2 T cell receptor beta chains from one sample, sequenced in a study of cytomegalovirus exposure and HLA in healthy donors. A multiplex PCR was run with 60 Vbeta primers and 13 Jbeta primers. The data were produced by immunoSEQ multiplex PCR, yet TCRdb's version contains in-frame clones alone and is incomplete. The table includes 95,000 to 110,000 clones, about 72% detected once. Sequences were obtained from PBMCs. These receptors came from a man younger than 35 in good health and CMV-seronegative.

This sequence joins TRBV5-1 and TRBJ2-2; no reliable D call. Germline CDR1 and CDR2: SGHRS and YFSETQ. The CDR3 spans 13 residues. V was shortened by 4 bases and J by 5 bases, with 9 bases between the two germline ends. CDR3 nucleotide sequence: TGCGCCAGCAGCGTTACATGGACCGGGGAGCTGTTTTTT. Amino acids: CASSVTWTGELFF.

The chain uses TRBV27 and TRBJ2-1; 10 positions agree with TRBD2. This CDR3 spans 14 amino acids. Unmatched junction bases numbered 8, after V lost 5 bases and J lost 10 bases. Germline V gene data show CDR1 as MNHEY and CDR2 as SMNVEV (reference sequence). The chain's CDR3 is CASSASGGWREQFF. In DNA, the CDR3 is TGTGCCAGCAGTGCTAGCGGGGGCTGGCGGGAGCAGTTCTTC.